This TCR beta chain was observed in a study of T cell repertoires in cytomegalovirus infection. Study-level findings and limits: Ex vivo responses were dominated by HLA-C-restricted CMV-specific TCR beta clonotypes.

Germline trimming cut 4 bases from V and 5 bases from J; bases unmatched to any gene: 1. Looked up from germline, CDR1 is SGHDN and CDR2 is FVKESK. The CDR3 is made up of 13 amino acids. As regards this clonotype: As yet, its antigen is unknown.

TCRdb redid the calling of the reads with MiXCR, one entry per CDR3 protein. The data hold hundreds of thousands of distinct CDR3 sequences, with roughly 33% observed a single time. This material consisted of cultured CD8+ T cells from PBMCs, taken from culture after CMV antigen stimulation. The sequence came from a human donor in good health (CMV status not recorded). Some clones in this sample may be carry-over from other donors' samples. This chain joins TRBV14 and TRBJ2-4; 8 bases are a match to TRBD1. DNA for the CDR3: TGTGCCAGCAGCCCGGGACAGGAAAACATTCAGTACTTC. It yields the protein CASSPGQENIQYF.